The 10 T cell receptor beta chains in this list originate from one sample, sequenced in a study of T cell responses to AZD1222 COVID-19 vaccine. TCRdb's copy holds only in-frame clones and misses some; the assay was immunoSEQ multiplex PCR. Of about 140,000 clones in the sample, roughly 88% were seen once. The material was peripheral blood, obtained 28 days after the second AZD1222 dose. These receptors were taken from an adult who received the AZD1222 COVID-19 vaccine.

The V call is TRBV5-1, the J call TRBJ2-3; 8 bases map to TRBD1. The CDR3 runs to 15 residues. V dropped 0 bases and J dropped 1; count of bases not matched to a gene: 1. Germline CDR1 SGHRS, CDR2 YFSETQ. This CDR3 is CASSLATGGTDTQYF. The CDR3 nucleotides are TGCGCCAGCAGCTTGGCGACAGGGGGCACAGATACGCAGTATTTT.

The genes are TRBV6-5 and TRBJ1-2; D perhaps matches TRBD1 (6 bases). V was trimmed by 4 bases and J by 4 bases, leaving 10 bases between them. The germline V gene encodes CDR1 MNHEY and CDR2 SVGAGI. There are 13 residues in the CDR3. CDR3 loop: CASSFTGFYGYTF. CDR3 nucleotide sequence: TGTGCCAGCAGTTTTACAGGGTTCTATGGCTACACCTTC.

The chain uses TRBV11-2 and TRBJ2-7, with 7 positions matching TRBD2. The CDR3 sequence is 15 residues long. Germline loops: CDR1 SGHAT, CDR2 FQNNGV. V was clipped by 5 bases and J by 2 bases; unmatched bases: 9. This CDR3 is CASSLLQSGTYEQYF. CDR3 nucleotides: TGTGCCAGCAGCCTTTTACAAAGCGGGACCTACGAGCAGTACTTC. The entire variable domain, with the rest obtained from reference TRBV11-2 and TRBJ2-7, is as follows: EAGVAQSPRYKIIEKRQSVAFWCNPISGHATLYWYQQILGQGPKLLIQFQNNGVVDDSQLPKDRFSAERLKGVDSTLKIQPAKLEDSAVYLCASSLLQSGTYEQYFGPGTRLTVT.

CDR3 protein: CASSLSSVYNEQFF. The CDR3 region has the DNA TGTGCCAGCAGCCTATCTAGCGTTTACAATGAGCAGTTCTTC. This rearrangement joins TRBV9 to TRBJ2-1; maybe TRBD2 (6 bases). There are 14 residues in the CDR3. The germline CDR1 and CDR2 sequences are SGDLS and YYNGEE. Trimming took 4 bases from V and 4 from J, leaving 12 bases between them.

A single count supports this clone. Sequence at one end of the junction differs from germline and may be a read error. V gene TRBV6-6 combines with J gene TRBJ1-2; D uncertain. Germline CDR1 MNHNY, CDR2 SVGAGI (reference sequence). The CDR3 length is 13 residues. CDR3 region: CVSFDPVHYGYTF. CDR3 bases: TGTGTCAGCTTCGATCCAGTACACTATGGCTACACCTTC.

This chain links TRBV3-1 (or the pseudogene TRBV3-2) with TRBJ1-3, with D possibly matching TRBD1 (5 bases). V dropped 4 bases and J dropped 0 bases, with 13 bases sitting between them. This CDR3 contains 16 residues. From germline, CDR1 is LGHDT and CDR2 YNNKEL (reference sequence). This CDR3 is CASSPRDRISGNTIYF. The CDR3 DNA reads TGTGCCAGCAGCCCTCGGGACCGTATCTCTGGAAACACCATATATTTT.

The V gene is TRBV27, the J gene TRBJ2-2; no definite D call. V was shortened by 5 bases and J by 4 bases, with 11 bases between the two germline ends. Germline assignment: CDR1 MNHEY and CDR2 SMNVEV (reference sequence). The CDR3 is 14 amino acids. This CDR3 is CASSQVRSTGELFF. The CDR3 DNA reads TGTGCCAGCAGTCAGGTGCGGTCCACCGGGGAGCTGTTTTTT.

CDR3 residues: CASGRGGGYTF. The CDR3 nucleotides read TGTGCCAGCGGCAGGGGAGGAGGCTACACCTTC. The J gene is TRBJ1-2, the V gene TRBV12-3 or TRBV12-4; D is possibly TRBD1 (6 bases). V lost 8 bases to trimming and J lost 8 bases, with 12 bases between them. CDR3 length: 11 residues.

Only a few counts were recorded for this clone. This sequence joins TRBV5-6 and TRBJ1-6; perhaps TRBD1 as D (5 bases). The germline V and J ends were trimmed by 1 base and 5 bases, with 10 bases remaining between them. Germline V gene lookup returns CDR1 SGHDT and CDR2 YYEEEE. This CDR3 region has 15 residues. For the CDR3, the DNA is TGTGCCAGCAGCTTGTTGGACATGAATAATTCACCCCTCCACTTT. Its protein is CASSLLDMNNSPLHF.

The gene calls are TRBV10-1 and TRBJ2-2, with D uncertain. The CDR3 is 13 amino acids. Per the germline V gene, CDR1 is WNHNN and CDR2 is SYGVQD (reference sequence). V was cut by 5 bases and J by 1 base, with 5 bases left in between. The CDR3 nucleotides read TGCGCCAGCAGTCGCCTGAACACCGGGGAGCTGTTTTTT. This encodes CASSRLNTGELFF.